This is a list of T cell receptor beta chains from one sample in a study of blood T cell repertoires in COVID-19. Assay: immunoSEQ multiplex PCR; the TCRdb copy retains only in-frame clones and omits some. The sample holds over 120,000 clones, roughly three quarters seen once. The material sequenced was peripheral blood. All receptors derive from a woman in her 70s with COVID-19, enrolled during active disease. Each CDR3 is given without its conserved first and last residue. The D gene is left open where the match is weak. Expanded clones are given a class, and other clones once, few, many or no size at all.

j_call	clone_size	d_call	v_call	cdr3_aa
TRBJ1-6	.	.	TRBV11-2	ASSSTGPGSPLH
TRBJ1-4	.	.	TRBV5-8	ASSQYSGGSNEKLF
TRBJ1-2	.	TRBD1	TRBV4-2	ASSQAPDRESLGYT
TRBJ2-3	.	TRBD2	TRBV15	ATSRDRYGGGAGDTQY
TRBJ1-4	.	.	TRBV7-5	ARIELDRVIKLF
TRBJ1-2	.	.	TRBV29-1	SVARDQRDGYT
TRBJ2-5	.	TRBD1	TRBV5-1	ASSRTGLETQY
TRBJ1-5	.	.	TRBV2	ASSGAPGNQPQH
TRBJ1-5	.	.	TRBV19	ASSQYNNQPQH
TRBJ1-2	few	.	TRBV2	ASSETAAYGYT
TRBJ2-7	.	.	TRBV7-9	ASSLDREQY
TRBJ1-5	.	.	TRBV2	ASSVSRLSNQPQH
TRBJ2-7	.	.	TRBV18	ASSPSGSSYEQY
TRBJ1-5	.	.	TRBV6-2/TRBV6-3	ASSSPKSDQPQH
TRBJ1-2	.	.	TRBV7-2	ASSHYQGGYT
TRBJ1-1	.	TRBD1	TRBV28	ASSPSFGQGAEAF
TRBJ2-1	.	TRBD2	TRBV4-1	ASSLRAGGSSYNEQF
TRBJ1-5	few	TRBD1	TRBV5-6	ASSSTGTGGAEPQH
TRBJ2-2	.	.	TRBV5-4	ASSLGNRGTGELF
TRBJ1-2	.	TRBD1	TRBV25-1	ASSAGTGNGYT
TRBJ1-6	.	TRBD1	TRBV7-9	ASSAEFGTGDSPLH
TRBJ1-1	once	TRBD1	TRBV5-6	ASSSMTGDEGTEAF
TRBJ2-7	.	TRBD1	TRBV2	ATKGQIDEQY
TRBJ2-7	.	TRBD1	TRBV28	ASRTGQSSYEQY
TRBJ1-5	.	.	TRBV24-1	ATGGSGLNNQPQH
TRBJ2-7	.	.	TRBV3-1/TRBV3-2	ASSLNHPRGAYEQY
TRBJ2-7	.	.	TRBV27	ASSFKPTRSYEQY
TRBJ1-5	.	.	TRBV6-5	ASSINQGGGQPQH
TRBJ1-2	.	TRBD1	TRBV15	ATSGTVTSNYGYT
TRBJ1-3	.	TRBD1	TRBV30	AWNHRTGGTGNTIY
TRBJ2-5	.	TRBD2	TRBV9	ASAGGFGETQY
TRBJ2-7	.	TRBD2	TRBV11-2	ASSLDLASGGGEQY
TRBJ1-4	.	.	TRBV5-1	ASSLQGGTTNEKLF
TRBJ2-5	.	.	TRBV6-5	ASRLGTHQETQY
TRBJ2-2	.	TRBD1	TRBV4-3	ASSQDPRGTGGGGELF
TRBJ2-2	.	TRBD1	TRBV4-1	ASSQLSDRASGELF
TRBJ1-3	.	TRBD1	TRBV19	ASSIGTGSGNTIY
TRBJ2-2	.	.	TRBV24-1	ATTDSGELF
TRBJ1-2	.	.	TRBV5-1	ASSLASRGYT
TRBJ2-6	.	.	TRBV6-2/TRBV6-3	ASSPSTQSGANVLT
TRBJ1-5	.	.	TRBV19	ASSIRGFGQPQH
TRBJ2-5	.	TRBD2	TRBV18	ASSPRLAGAQETQY
TRBJ1-2	.	.	TRBV24-1	ATQAAGAGGYT
TRBJ2-3	once	TRBD1	TRBV7-3	ASSTLGQGSTDTQY
TRBJ2-3	.	TRBD1	TRBV7-7	ASSPGQGIRDTQY
TRBJ2-7	.	.	TRBV12-3/TRBV12-4	ASSTGVAEQY
TRBJ1-4	.	.	TRBV11-2	ASSLTTANEKLF
TRBJ1-2	.	.	TRBV9	ASSGPGTRGYT
TRBJ2-3	.	.	TRBV2	ASMAPGGEADTQY
TRBJ1-4	.	TRBD1	TRBV11-3	ASSTWDRGYEKLF
TRBJ1-3	few	TRBD1	TRBV7-2	ASSPTGAGNTIY
TRBJ1-2	.	TRBD1	TRBV3-1/TRBV3-2	ASSQVQDRSYGYT
TRBJ2-2	.	TRBD2	TRBV5-1	ASREIGGGTGELF
TRBJ1-4	.	TRBD1	TRBV7-8	ASSSLMGGQGEKLF
TRBJ1-1	.	.	TRBV4-2	ASSQVDREGTEAF
TRBJ2-7	.	.	TRBV12-2	ASRFLLRGGASYEQY
TRBJ2-1	few	.	TRBV5-6	ASSPRAGARAEQF
TRBJ1-1	.	TRBD1	TRBV28	AIRTGDMNTEAF
TRBJ1-6	.	TRBD1	TRBV19	ASSIASLTGANSPLH
TRBJ2-2	.	TRBD1	TRBV5-4	ASSSTGANTGELF